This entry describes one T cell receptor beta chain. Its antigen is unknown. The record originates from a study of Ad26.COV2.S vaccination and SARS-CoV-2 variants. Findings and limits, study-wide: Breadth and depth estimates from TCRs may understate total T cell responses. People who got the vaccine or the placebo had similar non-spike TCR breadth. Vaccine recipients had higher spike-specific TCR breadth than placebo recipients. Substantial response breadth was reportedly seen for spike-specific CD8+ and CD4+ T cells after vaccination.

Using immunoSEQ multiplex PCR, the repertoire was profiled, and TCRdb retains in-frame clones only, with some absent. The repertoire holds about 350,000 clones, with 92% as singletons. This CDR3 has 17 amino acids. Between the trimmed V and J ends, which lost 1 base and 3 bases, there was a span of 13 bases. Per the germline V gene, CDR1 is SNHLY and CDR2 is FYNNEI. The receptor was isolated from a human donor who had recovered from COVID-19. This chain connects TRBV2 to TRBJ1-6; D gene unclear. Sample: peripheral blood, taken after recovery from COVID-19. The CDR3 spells CASSEGGGGFYNSPLHF. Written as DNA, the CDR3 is TGTGCCAGCAGTGAAGGAGGTGGCGGATTCTATAATTCACCCCTCCACTTT.